Each of the 8 T cell receptor beta chains below was sequenced from the same sample in a study of OX40 agonist ivuxolimab in advanced cancers. The method was immunoSEQ multiplex PCR; TCRdb's version includes in-frame clones alone and lacks a portion of them. Of 60,000 to 65,000 clones listed, under 90% are singletons. This specimen consisted of CD4+ or CD8+ T cells sorted from blood, obtained in a trial of the OX40 agonist ivuxolimab. The receptors were gathered from an adult with an advanced solid tumor such as melanoma, head and neck, liver or kidney cancer.

The gene calls are TRBV7-9 and TRBJ2-7, with 9 bases aligning to TRBD1. This CDR3 is 14 amino acids long. Looked up from germline, CDR1 is SEHNR and CDR2 is FQNEAQ (reference sequence). Trimming at V came to 2 bases and at J to 3 bases, leaving 2 bases not matched to a gene. DNA for the CDR3: TGTGCCAGCAGCTTAAGGGACAGGGTCTACGAGCAGTACTTC. Its protein product is CASSLRDRVYEQYF.

The CDR3 region has the DNA TGCAGCGCTAGTGATACAGGGACACTCTATGGCTACACCTTC. Encoded protein: CSASDTGTLYGYTF. The chain joins TRBV29-1 to TRBJ1-2; tentative D call: TRBD1 (6 bases). Trimming removed 7 bases at V and 4 bases at J, with 19 bases between. CDR1 SQVTM and CDR2 ANQGSEA come from the germline V gene. The CDR3 has 14 amino acids.

This clone turned up a few times. The chain carries TRBV5-1 and TRBJ2-2; no firm D call. The V gene's germline CDR1 is SGHRS and CDR2 YFSETQ. V was pared by 5 bases and J by 4 bases, with 15 bases between. This CDR3 region has 15 residues. CDR3 amino acids: CASRPYNWGTGELFF. Here the CDR3 DNA reads TGCGCCAGCAGGCCGTACAACTGGGGCACCGGGGAGCTGTTTTTT.

The V call is TRBV6-5, the J call TRBJ2-7; D might be TRBD2 (6 bases). With 5 bases removed from V and 1 base from J, the gap between germline ends came to 15 bases. The CDR3 is made up of 15 amino acids. Per germline, CDR1 MNHEY and CDR2 SVGAGI. The CDR3 sequence is CASSPDGSGSYEQYF. CDR3 in DNA: TGTGCCAGCAGTCCAGACGGGAGCGGATCCTACGAGCAGTACTTC.

The CDR3 bases are TGTGCCAGCAGTTTGGGACTAGCGGGATACAATGAGCAGTTCTTC. It is translated as CASSLGLAGYNEQFF. This chain connects TRBV28 to TRBJ2-1; 13 nucleotides match TRBD2. CDR1 and CDR2 (germline): MDHEN, SYDVKM. This CDR3 spans 15 amino acids. V dropped 3 bases and J dropped 4; count of bases not matched to a gene: 0.

V gene TRBV7-9 combines with J gene TRBJ1-1, with D hard to call. Between the trimmed V and J ends, which lost 2 bases and 1 base, there was a span of 14 bases. CDR1 and CDR2 (germline): SEHNR, FQNEAQ (reference sequence). The CDR3 is 16 residues long. CDR3 residues: CASSLNLDPPNTEAFF. CDR3 nucleotide sequence: TGTGCCAGCAGCTTAAATTTGGACCCCCCGAACACTGAAGCTTTCTTT.

This chain joins TRBV9 and TRBJ2-3; 14 nucleotides match TRBD2. Germline V gene data show CDR1 as SGDLS and CDR2 as YYNGEE. The length of the CDR3 is 16 residues. With V trimmed by 4 bases and J by 3 bases, 4 bases remained unmatched. The CDR3 region has the DNA TGTGCCAGCAGCCCGGGGACTAGCGGGAGTACAGATACGCAGTATTTT. This sequence encodes CASSPGTSGSTDTQYF.

V gene TRBV4-1 combines with J gene TRBJ1-5, with unresolved D. The CDR3 totals 14 residues. Germline V gene lookup returns CDR1 MGHRA and CDR2 YSYEKL. Trimming left V 0 bases short and J 5 bases short, with 8 bases between. The CDR3: CASSQDYVDQPQHF. The CDR3 DNA is TGCGCCAGCAGCCAAGATTACGTGGATCAGCCCCAGCATTTT.